This T cell receptor beta chain was found in a study of radiation and T cells in renal cell carcinoma. The length of the CDR3 is 14 residues. Unmatched junction bases numbered 5, after V lost 3 bases and J lost 7 bases. Germline CDR1 and CDR2: SEHNR and FQNEAQ (reference sequence). Here immunoSEQ multiplex PCR was the method, and the copy in TCRdb shows in-frame clones only, minus some. The repertoire holds 150,000 or so clones, with about nine tenths as singletons. Time point in this sample: blood 4 weeks post-SBRT, at nephrectomy. Noted treatment: 15 Gy SBRT to primary tumor, nephrectomy 4 weeks later. Blood was sampled at baseline, 2 weeks and 4 weeks after SBRT.

The clonotype comes from a woman aged 45-65 years with renal cell carcinoma. The chain recombines TRBV7-9 with TRBJ1-5, with TRBD1 identical over 8 bases. Source: blood, taken from a patient whose treatment included radiotherapy and nephrectomy. This CDR3 reads CASSFSAGGQPQHF. CDR3 in DNA: TGTGCCAGCAGCTTTTCTGCAGGGGGCCAGCCCCAGCATTTT.